This T cell receptor (beta chain) was sequenced during a study of shared clonotypes between healthy human individuals. The wider study: Donors had three CD4 naive, three CD4 memory, two CD8 naive and one CD8 memory plate apiece. Study results and limitations: Across a handful of donors, naive CD4 shared 5% to 6%, naive CD8 3.5% to 4%, memory CD4 over 2%, memory CD8 0.4%.

Details on this clone: What it recognizes is unknown.

Naive-designated CD8 cells lacked CD45RO, were positively enriched for CCR7, and omitted terminally differentiated effector memory CD45RA+ cells. V was pared by 8 bases and J by 6 bases, with 13 bases between. CDR3 size: 13 residues. Germline V CDR1 and CDR2: SEHNR, FQNEAQ (reference sequence). This table comes from immunoSEQ multiplex PCR, and its TCRdb copy is limited to in-frame clones, with some not included. The table shows 2 million to 2.5 million clones, with approximately 94% occurring only once. The origin of this receptor is a man between 18 and 29 years old in good health. Some clones in this sample may be carry-over from other donors' samples. The chain is built from TRBV7-9 and TRBJ1-4, with D uncertain. Sequences were obtained from naive CD8+ T cells from PBMCs. The chain's CDR3 is CASSGRLDEKLFF. In DNA form, the CDR3 reads TGTGCCAGCTCCGGGAGGCTGGATGAAAAACTGTTTTTT.